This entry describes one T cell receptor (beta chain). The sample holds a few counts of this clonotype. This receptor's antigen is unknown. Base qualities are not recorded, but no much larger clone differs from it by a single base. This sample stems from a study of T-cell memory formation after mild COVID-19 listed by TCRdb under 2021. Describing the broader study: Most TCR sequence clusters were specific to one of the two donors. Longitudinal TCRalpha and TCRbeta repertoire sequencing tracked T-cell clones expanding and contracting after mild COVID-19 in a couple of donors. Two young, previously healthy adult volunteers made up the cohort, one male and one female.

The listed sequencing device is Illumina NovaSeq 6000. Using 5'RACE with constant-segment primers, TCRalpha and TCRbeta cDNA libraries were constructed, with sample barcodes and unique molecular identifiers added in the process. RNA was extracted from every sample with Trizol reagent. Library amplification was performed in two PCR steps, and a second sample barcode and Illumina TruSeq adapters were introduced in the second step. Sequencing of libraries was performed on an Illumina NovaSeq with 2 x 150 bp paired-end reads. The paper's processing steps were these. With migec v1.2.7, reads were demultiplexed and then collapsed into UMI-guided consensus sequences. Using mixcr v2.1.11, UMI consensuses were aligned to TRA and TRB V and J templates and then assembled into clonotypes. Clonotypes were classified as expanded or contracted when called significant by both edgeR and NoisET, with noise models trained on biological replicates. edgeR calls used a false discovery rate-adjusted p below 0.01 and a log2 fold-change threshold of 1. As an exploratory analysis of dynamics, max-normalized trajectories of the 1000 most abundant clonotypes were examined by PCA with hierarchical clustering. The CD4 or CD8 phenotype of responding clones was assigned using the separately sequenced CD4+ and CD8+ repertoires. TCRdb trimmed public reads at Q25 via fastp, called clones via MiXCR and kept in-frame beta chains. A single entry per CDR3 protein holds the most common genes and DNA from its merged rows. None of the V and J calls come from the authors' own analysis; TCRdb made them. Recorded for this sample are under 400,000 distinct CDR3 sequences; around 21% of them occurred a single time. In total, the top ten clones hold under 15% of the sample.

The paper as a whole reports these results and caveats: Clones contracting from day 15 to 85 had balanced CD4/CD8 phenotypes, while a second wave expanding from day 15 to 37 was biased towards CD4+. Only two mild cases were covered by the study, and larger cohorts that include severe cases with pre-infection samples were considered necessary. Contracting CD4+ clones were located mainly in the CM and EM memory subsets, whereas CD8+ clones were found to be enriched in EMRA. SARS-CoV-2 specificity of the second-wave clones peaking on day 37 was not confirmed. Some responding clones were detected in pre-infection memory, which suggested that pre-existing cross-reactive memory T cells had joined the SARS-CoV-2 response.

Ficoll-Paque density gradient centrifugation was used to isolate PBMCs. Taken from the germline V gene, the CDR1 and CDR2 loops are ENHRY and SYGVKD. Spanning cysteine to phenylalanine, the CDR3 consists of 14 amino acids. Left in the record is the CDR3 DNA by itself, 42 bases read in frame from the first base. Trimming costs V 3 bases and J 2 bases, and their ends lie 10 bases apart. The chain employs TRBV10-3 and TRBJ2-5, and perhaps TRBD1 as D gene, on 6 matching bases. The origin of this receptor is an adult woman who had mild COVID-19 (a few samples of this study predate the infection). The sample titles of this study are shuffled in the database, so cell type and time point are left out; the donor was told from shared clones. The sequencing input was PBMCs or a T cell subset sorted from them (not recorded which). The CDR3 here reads CAISDNRAQETQYF. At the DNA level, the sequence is TGTGCCATCAGTGATAACAGGGCTCAAGAGACCCAGTACTTC.